The 13 T cell receptor beta chains presented below share a single source sample, sequenced in a study of blood T cell repertoires in COVID-19. Produced via immunoSEQ multiplex PCR; TCRdb's table is partial and in-frame only. The sample lists roughly 330,000 clones, around 82% occurring once. Sequencing input: peripheral blood. The receptors originated from a woman between 50 and 59 years old with acute or convalescent COVID-19.

This rearrangement joins TRBV9 to TRBJ2-1; 9 nucleotides align to TRBD2. The CDR3 covers 15 residues. Germline V gene sequence: CDR1 SGDLS, CDR2 YYNGEE. The J segment lost 3 bases and the V segment lost 4 bases, leaving 5 bases of the junction unmatched. CDR3 DNA: TGTGCCAGCAGCACCGCTAGCGGGATCTACAATGAGCAGTTCTTC. Translated, it gives CASSTASGIYNEQFF.

This clone was counted a single time. V gene TRBV24-1 combines with J gene TRBJ2-2; D ambiguous. The germline CDR1 and CDR2 sequences are KGHDR and SFDVKD. V lost 9 bases and J 1 base, leaving 5 bases between the germline ends. The CDR3 totals 12 residues. This chain's CDR3 is CATEENTGELFF. The DNA for the CDR3 is TGTGCCACCGAGGAGAACACCGGGGAGCTGTTTTTT.

The V gene is TRBV18, the J gene TRBJ2-1, with D possibly TRBD1 on 6 matching bases. V dropped 3 bases and J dropped 10 bases, with 13 bases sitting between them. The CDR3 has 13 amino acids. CDR1 is KGHSH and CDR2 is LQKENI in the germline V gene. Here the CDR3 reads CASSPYTGYEQFF. CDR3 coding DNA: TGTGCCAGCTCACCTTATACAGGGTACGAGCAGTTCTTC.

The genes are TRBV9 and TRBJ1-1; unclear D gene. Germline loops: CDR1 SGDLS, CDR2 YYNGEE. Trimming removed 1 base from V and 6 bases from J, with 7 bases in between. The CDR3 covers 12 residues. CDR3 amino acids: CASSVQEAEAFF. In DNA, the CDR3 is TGTGCCAGCAGCGTACAGGAGGCTGAAGCTTTCTTT.

This chain links TRBV12-5 with TRBJ2-5, with TRBD2 as a possible D gene (5 bases). Trimming stripped 4 bases from V and 7 bases from J, with 13 bases between. Germline V gene sequence: CDR1 LGHNT, CDR2 FRNRAP. The CDR3 consists of 13 residues. The CDR3 sequence is CASGSYTGGTQYF. CDR3 DNA sequence: TGTGCTAGTGGTTCCTACACCGGAGGGACCCAGTACTTC. The complete variable domain, with remaining parts taken from reference TRBV12-5 and TRBJ2-5, reads DARVTQTPRHKVTEMGQEVTMRCQPILGHNTVFWYRQTMMQGLELLAYFRNRAPLDDSGMPKDRFSAEMPDATLATLKIQPSEPRDSAVYFCASGSYTGGTQYFGPGTRLLVL.

This rearrangement joins TRBV11-3 to TRBJ2-6, with D possibly TRBD2 on 6 matching bases. The V and J ends lost 3 bases and 0 bases respectively, with 9 bases between them. This CDR3 is built from 16 residues. CDR1 is SGHNT, CDR2 YENEEA, per germline. The CDR3 DNA follows: TGTGCCAGCAGCTTCGGAGGGTTCTCTGGGGCCAACGTCCTGACTTTC. Its protein is CASSFGGFSGANVLTF. Supplemented by reference TRBV11-3 and TRBJ2-6, the full variable domain reads EAGVVQSPRYKIIEKKQPVAFWCNPISGHNTLYWYLQNLGQGPELLIRYENEEAVDDSQLPKDRFSAERLKGVDSTLKIQPAELGDSAVYLCASSFGGFSGANVLTFGAGSRLTVL.

J is TRBJ2-2 and V is TRBV28, with 8 bases matching TRBD2. Germline values: CDR1 MDHEN, CDR2 SYDVKM. V shed 5 bases, J shed 6 bases, and the junction held 8 bases outside the gene matches. The CDR3 totals 15 residues. DNA for the CDR3: TGTGCCAGCAGTCCCCCCGGGGGGGAGGCCGGGGAGCTGTTTTTT. Amino acids: CASSPPGGEAGELFF. The full variable domain, with the rest looked up from reference TRBV28 and TRBJ2-2, is DVKVTQSSRYLVKRTGEKVFLECVQDMDHENMFWYRQDPGLGLRLIYFSYDVKMKEKGDIPEGYSVSREKKERFSLILESASTNQTSMYLCASSPPGGEAGELFFGEGSRLTVL.

This rearrangement joins TRBV19 to TRBJ1-6, with TRBD1 identical over 10 bases. The CDR3 is 16 residues long. Germline CDR1 is LNHDA and CDR2 is SQIVND (reference sequence). With 3 bases clipped from V and 8 bases from J, the junction kept 7 bases outside the gene matches. CDR3 loop: CASSIHRDRGDSPLHF. The CDR3 DNA follows: TGTGCCAGTAGTATCCACCGGGACAGGGGTGATTCACCCCTCCACTTT.

The V gene is TRBV12-5, the J gene TRBJ2-1; 10 nucleotides match TRBD1. Germline V gene data show CDR1 as LGHNT and CDR2 as FRNRAP. This CDR3 is built from 16 residues. The V segment lost 5 bases and the J segment 7 bases; nucleotides outside the gene matches: 11. The CDR3 loop reads CASGPGDRGSVNEQFF. As DNA, the CDR3 is TGTGCTAGTGGTCCTGGGGACAGGGGATCGGTGAATGAGCAGTTCTTC.

The chain uses TRBV6-6 and TRBJ2-6; D is unresolved. The CDR3 sequence is 15 residues long. V was clipped by 4 bases and J by 0 bases, with 7 bases between them. The germline gives CDR1 MNHNY, CDR2 SVGAGI (reference sequence). As DNA, the CDR3 is TGTGCCAGCAGTTCGCGGAGCTCTGGGGCCAACGTCCTGACTTTC. Translating gives CASSSRSSGANVLTF.

The chain recombines TRBV10-3 with TRBJ1-6; 8 bases fit TRBD1. After removal of 6 bases from V and 8 bases from J, the junction contained 3 bases not matched to a gene. CDR3 length equals 13 residues. Germline CDR1 reads ENHRY; CDR2 reads SYGVKD. The CDR3 nucleotides read TGTGCCATCAGGCTACAGGGGGATTCACCCCTCCACTTT. Its translation: CAIRLQGDSPLHF.

The J gene is TRBJ2-3, the V gene TRBV6-1; 9 bases match TRBD2. The CDR3 has 16 amino acids. V lost 1 base, J lost 2 bases, and 4 bases stayed unmatched. Germline V CDR1 and CDR2: MNHNS, SASEGT. Here the CDR3 reads CASSEGLAAPTDTQYF. The CDR3 DNA reads TGTGCCAGCAGTGAAGGACTAGCGGCCCCCACAGATACGCAGTATTTT.

This chain joins TRBV3-1 (or the pseudogene TRBV3-2) and TRBJ1-1, with D perhaps matching TRBD1 (5 bases). The CDR3 contains 13 residues. The V and J ends lost 2 bases and 4 bases respectively, with 8 bases between them. The germline V gene encodes CDR1 LGHDT and CDR2 YNNKEL (reference sequence). CDR3 nucleotides: TGTGCCAGCAGCCAACAAGGGGCCACTGAAGCTTTCTTT. Its protein product is CASSQQGATEAFF.